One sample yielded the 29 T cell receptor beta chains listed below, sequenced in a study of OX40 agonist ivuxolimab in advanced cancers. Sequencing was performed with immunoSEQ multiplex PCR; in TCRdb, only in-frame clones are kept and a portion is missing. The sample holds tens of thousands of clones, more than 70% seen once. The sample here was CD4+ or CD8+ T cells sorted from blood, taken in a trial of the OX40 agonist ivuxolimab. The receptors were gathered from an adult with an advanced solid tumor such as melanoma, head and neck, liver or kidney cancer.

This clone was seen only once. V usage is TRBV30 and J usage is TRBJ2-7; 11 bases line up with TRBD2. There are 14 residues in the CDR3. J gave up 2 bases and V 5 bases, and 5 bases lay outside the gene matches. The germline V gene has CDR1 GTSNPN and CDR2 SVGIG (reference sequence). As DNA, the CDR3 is TGTGCCTGGGGCGTTAGCGGGAGGGCCTACGAGCAGTACTTC. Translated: CAWGVSGRAYEQYF.

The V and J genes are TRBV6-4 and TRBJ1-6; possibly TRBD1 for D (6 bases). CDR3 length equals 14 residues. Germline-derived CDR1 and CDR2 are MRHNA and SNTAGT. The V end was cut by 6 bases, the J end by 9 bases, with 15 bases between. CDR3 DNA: TGTGCCAGCAGGGAGGGGGGTTCCGGTTCACCCCTCCACTTT. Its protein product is CASREGGSGSPLHF.

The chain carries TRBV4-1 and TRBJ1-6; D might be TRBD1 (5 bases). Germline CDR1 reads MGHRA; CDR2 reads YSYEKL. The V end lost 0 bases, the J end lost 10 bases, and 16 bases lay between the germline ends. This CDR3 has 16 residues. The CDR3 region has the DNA TGCGCCAGCAGCCAAGATCAGGGAACCACATACTCACCCCTCCACTTT. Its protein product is CASSQDQGTTYSPLHF.

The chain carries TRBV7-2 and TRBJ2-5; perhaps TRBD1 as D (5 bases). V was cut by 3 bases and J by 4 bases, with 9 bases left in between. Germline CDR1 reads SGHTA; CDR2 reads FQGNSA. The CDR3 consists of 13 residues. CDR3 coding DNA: TGTGCCAGCAGCTTCAGGGATCGAGAGACCCAGTACTTC. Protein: CASSFRDRETQYF.

The chain's CDR3 is CASIGWGAGTSMSGEQFF. In DNA, the CDR3 is TGTGCCAGCATAGGTTGGGGCGCCGGGACATCTATGAGTGGTGAGCAGTTCTTC. J is TRBJ2-1 and V is TRBV27, with D possibly being TRBD1 (6 bases). The germline gives CDR1 MNHEY, CDR2 SMNVEV (reference sequence). Trimming pared 7 bases from V and 9 bases from J, leaving 31 bases between. This CDR3 contains 18 residues.

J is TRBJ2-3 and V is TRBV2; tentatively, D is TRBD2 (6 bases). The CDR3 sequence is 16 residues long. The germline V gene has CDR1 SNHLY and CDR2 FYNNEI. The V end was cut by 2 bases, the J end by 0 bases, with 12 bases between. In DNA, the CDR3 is TGTGCCAGCAGTGAAAGGGGACTTTCCAGCACAGATACGCAGTATTTT. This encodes CASSERGLSSTDTQYF. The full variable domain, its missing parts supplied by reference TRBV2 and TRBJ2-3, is EPEVTQTPSHQVTQMGQEVILRCVPISNHLYFYWYRQILGQKVEFLVSFYNNEISEKSEIFDDQFSVERPDGSNFTLKIRSTKLEDSAMYFCASSERGLSSTDTQYFGPGTRLTVL.

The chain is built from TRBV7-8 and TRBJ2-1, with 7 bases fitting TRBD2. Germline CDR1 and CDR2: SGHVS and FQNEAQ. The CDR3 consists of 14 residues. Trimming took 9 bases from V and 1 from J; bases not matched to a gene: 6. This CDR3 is CASRPSGSYNEQFF. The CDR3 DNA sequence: TGTGCCAGTCGGCCTAGCGGTTCCTACAATGAGCAGTTCTTC. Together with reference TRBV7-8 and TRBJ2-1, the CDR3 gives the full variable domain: GAGVSQSPRYKVAKRGQDVALRCDPISGHVSLFWYQQALGQGPEFLTYFQNEAQLDKSGLPSDRFFAERPEGSVSTLKIQRTQQEDSAVYLCASRPSGSYNEQFFGPGTRLTVL.

CDR3 protein: CASSQSGGARYEKLFF. The CDR3 DNA reads as TGCGCCAGCAGTCAATCGGGGGGGGCTAGGTATGAAAAACTGTTTTTT. J is TRBJ1-4 and V is TRBV23-1, with a possible D match to TRBD1 (6 bases). TRBV23-1 is marked as an open reading frame, function uncertain. The V end lost 0 bases, the J end lost 6 bases, and 14 bases lay between the germline ends. The CDR3 length is 16 residues.

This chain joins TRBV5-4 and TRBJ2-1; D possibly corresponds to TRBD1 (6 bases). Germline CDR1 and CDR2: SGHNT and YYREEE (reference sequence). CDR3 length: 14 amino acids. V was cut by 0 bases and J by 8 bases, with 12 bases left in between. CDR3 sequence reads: CASSLAQGRDEQFF. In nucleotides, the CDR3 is TGTGCCAGCAGCTTGGCTCAGGGGCGGGATGAGCAGTTCTTC.

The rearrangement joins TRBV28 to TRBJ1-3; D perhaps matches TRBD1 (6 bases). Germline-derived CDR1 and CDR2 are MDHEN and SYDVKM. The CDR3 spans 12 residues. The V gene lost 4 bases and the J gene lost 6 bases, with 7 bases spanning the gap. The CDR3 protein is CASSWGANTIYF. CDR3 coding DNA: TGTGCCAGCAGTTGGGGGGCAAACACCATATATTTT. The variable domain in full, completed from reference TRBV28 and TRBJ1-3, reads DVKVTQSSRYLVKRTGEKVFLECVQDMDHENMFWYRQDPGLGLRLIYFSYDVKMKEKGDIPEGYSVSREKKERFSLILESASTNQTSMYLCASSWGANTIYFGEGSWLTVV.

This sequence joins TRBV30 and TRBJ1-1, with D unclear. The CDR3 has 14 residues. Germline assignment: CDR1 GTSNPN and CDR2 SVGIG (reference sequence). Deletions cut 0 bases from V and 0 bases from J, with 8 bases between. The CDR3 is CAWSVVGLNTEAFF. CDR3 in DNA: TGTGCCTGGAGTGTAGTTGGCTTGAACACTGAAGCTTTCTTT. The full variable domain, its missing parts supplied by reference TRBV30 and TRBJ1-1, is SQTIHQWPATLVQPVGSPLSLECTVEGTSNPNLYWYRQAAGRGLQLLFYSVGIGQISSEVPQNLSASRPQDRQFILSSKKLLLSDSGFYLCAWSVVGLNTEAFFGQGTRLTVV.

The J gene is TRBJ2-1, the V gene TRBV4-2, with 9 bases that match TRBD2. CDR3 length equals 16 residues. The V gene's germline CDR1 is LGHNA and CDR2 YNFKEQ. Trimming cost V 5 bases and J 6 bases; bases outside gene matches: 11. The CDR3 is CASSKGGRTSANEQFF. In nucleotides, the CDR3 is TGTGCCAGCAGCAAGGGCGGTCGGACTAGCGCCAATGAGCAGTTCTTC.

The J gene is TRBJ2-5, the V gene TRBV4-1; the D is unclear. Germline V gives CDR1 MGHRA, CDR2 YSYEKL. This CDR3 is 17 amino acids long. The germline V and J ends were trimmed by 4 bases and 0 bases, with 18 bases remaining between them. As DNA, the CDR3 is TGCGCCAGCAGCCGAAGGAGTCGGGCGGAATACCAAGAGACCCAGTACTTC. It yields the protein CASSRRSRAEYQETQYF.

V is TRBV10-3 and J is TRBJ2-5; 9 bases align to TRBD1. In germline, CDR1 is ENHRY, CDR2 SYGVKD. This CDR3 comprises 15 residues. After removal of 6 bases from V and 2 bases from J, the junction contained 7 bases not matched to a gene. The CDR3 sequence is CAIRMGQGYQETQYF. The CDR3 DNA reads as TGTGCCATCAGGATGGGACAGGGTTATCAAGAGACCCAGTACTTC.

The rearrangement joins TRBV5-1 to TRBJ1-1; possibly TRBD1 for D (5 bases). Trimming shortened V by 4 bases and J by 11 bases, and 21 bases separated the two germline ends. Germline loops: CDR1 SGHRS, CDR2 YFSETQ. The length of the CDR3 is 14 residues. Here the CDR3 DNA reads TGCGCCAGCAGCGCCGCCGGGACTACGGCGCAGGCTTTCTTT. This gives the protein CASSAAGTTAQAFF. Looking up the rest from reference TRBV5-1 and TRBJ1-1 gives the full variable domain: KAGVTQTPRYLIKTRGQQVTLSCSPISGHRSVSWYQQTPGQGLQFLFEYFSETQRNKGNFPGRFSGRQFSNSRSEMNVSTLELGDSALYLCASSAAGTTAQAFFGQGTRLTVV.

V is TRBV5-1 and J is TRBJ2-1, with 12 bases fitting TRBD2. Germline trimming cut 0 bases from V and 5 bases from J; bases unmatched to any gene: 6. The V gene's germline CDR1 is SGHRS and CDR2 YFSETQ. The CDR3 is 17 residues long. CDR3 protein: CASSLGPTSGGNNEQFF. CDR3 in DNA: TGCGCCAGCAGCTTGGGACCGACTAGCGGGGGAAACAATGAGCAGTTCTTC.

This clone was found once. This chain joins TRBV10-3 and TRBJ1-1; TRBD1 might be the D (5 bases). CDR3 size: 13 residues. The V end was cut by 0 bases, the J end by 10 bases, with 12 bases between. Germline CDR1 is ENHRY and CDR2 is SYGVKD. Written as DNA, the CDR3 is TGTGCCATCAGTGAGTCTGGGGACGGGTCAGCTTTCTTT. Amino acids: CAISESGDGSAFF.

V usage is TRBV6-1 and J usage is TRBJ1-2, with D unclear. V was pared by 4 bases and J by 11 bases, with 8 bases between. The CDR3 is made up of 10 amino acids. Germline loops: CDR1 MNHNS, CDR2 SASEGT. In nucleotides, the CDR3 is TGTGCCAGCAGTGGGCTCAGATACACCTTC. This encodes CASSGLRYTF.

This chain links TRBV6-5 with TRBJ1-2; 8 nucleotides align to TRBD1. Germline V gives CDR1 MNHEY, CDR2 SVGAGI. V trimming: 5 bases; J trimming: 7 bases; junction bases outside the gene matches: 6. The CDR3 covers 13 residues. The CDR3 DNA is TGTGCCAGCAGTAAGACAGGGGAGGGTGGCTACACCTTC. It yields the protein CASSKTGEGGYTF.

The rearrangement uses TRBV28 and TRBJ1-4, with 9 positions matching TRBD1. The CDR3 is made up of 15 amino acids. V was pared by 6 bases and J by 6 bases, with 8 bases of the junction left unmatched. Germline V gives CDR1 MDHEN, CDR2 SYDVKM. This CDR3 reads CASSIIRDRDEKLFF. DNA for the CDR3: TGTGCCAGCAGCATCATCCGGGACAGGGATGAAAAACTGTTTTTT. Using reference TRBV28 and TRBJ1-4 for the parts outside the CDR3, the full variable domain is DVKVTQSSRYLVKRTGEKVFLECVQDMDHENMFWYRQDPGLGLRLIYFSYDVKMKEKGDIPEGYSVSREKKERFSLILESASTNQTSMYLCASSIIRDRDEKLFFGSGTQLSVL.

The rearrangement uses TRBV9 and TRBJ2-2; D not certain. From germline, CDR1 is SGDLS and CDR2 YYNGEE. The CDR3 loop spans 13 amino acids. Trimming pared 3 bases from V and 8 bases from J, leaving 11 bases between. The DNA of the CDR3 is TGTGCCAGCAGCGCCCAAAGGGAAGGGGAGCTGTTTTTT. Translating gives CASSAQREGELFF.

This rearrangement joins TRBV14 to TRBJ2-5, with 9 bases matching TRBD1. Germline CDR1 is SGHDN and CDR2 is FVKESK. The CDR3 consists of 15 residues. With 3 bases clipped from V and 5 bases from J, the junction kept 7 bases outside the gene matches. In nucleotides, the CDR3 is TGTGCCAGCAGCCAGTGGACAGGGGAACTGGAGACCCAGTACTTC. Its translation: CASSQWTGELETQYF.

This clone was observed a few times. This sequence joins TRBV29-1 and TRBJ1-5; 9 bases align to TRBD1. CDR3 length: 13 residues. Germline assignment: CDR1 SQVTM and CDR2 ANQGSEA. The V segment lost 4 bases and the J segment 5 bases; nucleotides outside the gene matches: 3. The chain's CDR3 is CSVGTGAYQPQHF. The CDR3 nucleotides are TGCAGCGTTGGGACAGGGGCCTATCAGCCCCAGCATTTT.

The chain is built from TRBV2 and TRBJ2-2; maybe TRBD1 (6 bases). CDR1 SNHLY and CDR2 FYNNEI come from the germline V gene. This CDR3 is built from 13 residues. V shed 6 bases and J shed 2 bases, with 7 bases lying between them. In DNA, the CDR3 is TGTGCCAGCAGGGGACAAAACACCGGGGAGCTGTTTTTT. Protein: CASRGQNTGELFF. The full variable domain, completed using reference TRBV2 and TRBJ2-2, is EPEVTQTPSHQVTQMGQEVILRCVPISNHLYFYWYRQILGQKVEFLVSFYNNEISEKSEIFDDQFSVERPDGSNFTLKIRSTKLEDSAMYFCASRGQNTGELFFGEGSRLTVL.

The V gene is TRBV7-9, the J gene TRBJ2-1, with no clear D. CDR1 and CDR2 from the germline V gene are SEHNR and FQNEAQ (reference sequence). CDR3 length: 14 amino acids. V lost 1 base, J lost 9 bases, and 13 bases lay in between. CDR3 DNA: TGTGCCAGCAGCTTAGATCTTCGGTTTGGTGAGCAGTTCTTC. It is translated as CASSLDLRFGEQFF.

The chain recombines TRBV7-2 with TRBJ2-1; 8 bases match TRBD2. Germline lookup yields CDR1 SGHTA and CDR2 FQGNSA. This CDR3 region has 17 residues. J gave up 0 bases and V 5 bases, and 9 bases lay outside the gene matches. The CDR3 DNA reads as TGTGCCAGCAGCCCGGGGGGGAAGGGAAGCTCCTACAATGAGCAGTTCTTC. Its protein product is CASSPGGKGSSYNEQFF. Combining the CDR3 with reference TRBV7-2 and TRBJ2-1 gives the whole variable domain GAGVSQSPSNKVTEKGKDVELRCDPISGHTALYWYRQSLGQGLEFLIYFQGNSAPDKSGLPSDRFSAERTGGSVSTLTIQRTQQEDSAVYLCASSPGGKGSSYNEQFFGPGTRLTVL.

The CDR3 here is CASSEARLAGGTLAKNIQYF. The CDR3 nucleotides read TGTGCCAGCAGTGAAGCACGGCTAGCGGGAGGTACTCTAGCCAAAAACATTCAGTACTTC. The chain carries TRBV6-1 and TRBJ2-4, with 11 bases identical to TRBD2. Trimming took 0 bases from V and 0 from J; bases not matched to a gene: 10. The germline V gene encodes CDR1 MNHNS and CDR2 SASEGT. This CDR3 contains 20 residues.

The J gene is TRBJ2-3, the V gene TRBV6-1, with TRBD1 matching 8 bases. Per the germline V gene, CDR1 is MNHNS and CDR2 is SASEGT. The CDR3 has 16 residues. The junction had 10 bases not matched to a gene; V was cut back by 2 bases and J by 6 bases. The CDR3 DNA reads TGTGCCAGCAGTGAAAGGGCAGGGGGCCTGATGGATACGCAGTATTTT. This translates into CASSERAGGLMDTQYF.

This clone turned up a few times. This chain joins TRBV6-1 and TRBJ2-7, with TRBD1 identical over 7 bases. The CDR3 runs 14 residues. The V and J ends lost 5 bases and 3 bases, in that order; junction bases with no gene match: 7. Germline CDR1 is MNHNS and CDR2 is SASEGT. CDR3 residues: CASSRDRAGYEQYF. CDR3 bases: TGTGCCAGCAGTAGAGACAGGGCGGGCTACGAGCAGTACTTC.